This TCR beta chain was sequenced during a study of OX40 agonist ivuxolimab in advanced cancers. The wider study: Patients were under 90% male with ages roughly 20 to 85, mean approximately 55. Whole-study findings and limits: Partial responders at 0.1-3.0 mg/kg showed near-lowest clonal expansion. Clonal expansion from baseline to week 6 occurred in both CD4+ and CD8+ T cells.

V dropped 0 bases and J dropped 8 bases, with 13 bases sitting between them. The CDR3 spans 14 residues. Germline loops: CDR1 MRHNA, CDR2 SNTAGT. In the case of this clone: Its antigen is not identified.

Libraries were prepared by immunoSEQ multiplex PCR; TCRdb keeps only in-frame clonotypes and omits some of them. The sample has 65,000 to 75,000 clones, around 85% seen once. No patient had autoimmune disease or received systemic immunosuppression. This sequence was found in an adult with an advanced solid tumor such as melanoma, head and neck, liver or kidney cancer. The V gene is TRBV6-4, the J gene TRBJ1-1, with D unresolved. The material was CD4+ or CD8+ T cells sorted from blood, obtained in a trial of the OX40 agonist ivuxolimab. The CDR3 DNA follows: TGTGCCAGCAGTGACTCAATAGGCCGAGGGGAAGCTTTCTTT. It specifies CASSDSIGRGEAFF.